Listed below are T cell receptor beta chains from one sample, sequenced in a study of cytomegalovirus exposure and HLA in healthy donors. Profiling relied on immunoSEQ multiplex PCR, and the TCRdb table lists in-frame clones only, not all of them. The table lists 130,000 or so clones, roughly 9% of them singletons, with around 6% in the top ten. The sequenced sample consisted of PBMCs. The receptors come from a middle-aged woman in good health and CMV-seropositive. The CDR3 runs from the conserved cysteine through the conserved F or W. A D gene is named only where the DNA matches it firmly. Where a row states a size, it is once, few, many or the class of an expanded clone; other rows omit it.

v_gene	d_gene	j_gene	abundance	CDR3nt	CDR3aa
TRBV5-6	NA	TRBJ1-6	few	TGTGCCAGCAGCTTGGACAGGAGCCGTTCACCCCTCCACTTT	CASSLDRSRSPLHF
TRBV7-9	TRBD1	TRBJ2-7	few	TGTGCCAGCAGCCACAGGGACAGACCCGAGCAGTACTTC	CASSHRDRPEQYF
TRBV18	TRBD1	TRBJ1-4	few	TGTGCCAGCTCACCGCAGGGGGCGCTTAATGAAAAACTGTTTTTT	CASSPQGALNEKLFF
TRBV6-5	NA	TRBJ2-7	few	TGTGCCAGCAAAGGGGGGGCGCAAAGCTCCTACGAGCAGTACTTC	CASKGGAQSSYEQYF
TRBV7-3	TRBD2	TRBJ2-3	NA	TGTGCCAGCAGCCCCGGAGACGAGCGGGGGGGCGTAGATACGCAGTATTTT	CASSPGDERGGVDTQYF
TRBV5-6	TRBD1	TRBJ1-4	few	TGTGCCAGCAGCACTGGACAGGCTAATAATGAAAAACTGTTTTTT	CASSTGQANNEKLFF
TRBV30	NA	TRBJ1-5	NA	TGTGCCTGGAGCCTCACGTTAAAGAGCGGGAATCAGCCCCAGCATTTT	CAWSLTLKSGNQPQHF
TRBV6-1	NA	TRBJ1-1	few	TGTGCCAGTCGGGCGACAGTACGGAACACTGAAGCTTTCTTT	CASRATVRNTEAFF
TRBV30	NA	TRBJ2-5	NA	TGTGCCTGGAGAGATACCCGGGAACTCCAAGAGACCCAGTACTTC	CAWRDTRELQETQYF
TRBV15	TRBD2	TRBJ2-5	NA	TGTGCCACCAGCCCCCGAGGAGCGGGGGAAGAGACCCAGTACTTC	CATSPRGAGEETQYF
TRBV5-1	NA	TRBJ2-1	NA	TGCGCCAGCAGCTTGGGGTCCCTACAGGCGGTGTTCTGGGGGGATGAGCAGTTCTTC	CASSLGSLQAVFWGDEQFF
TRBV7-2	NA	TRBJ2-5	few	TGTGCCTCATCATCCCAGGGGGAGACCCAGTACTTC	CASSSQGETQYF
TRBV11-2	NA	TRBJ2-3	few	TGTGCCAGCAGCGTCGGGACAAGTGAAGATACGCAGTATTTT	CASSVGTSEDTQYF